The 18 T cell receptor beta chains listed next were all sequenced from one sample in a study of blood T cell repertoires in COVID-19. Profiling relied on immunoSEQ multiplex PCR, and the TCRdb table lists in-frame clones only, not all of them. The sample lists 150,000 to 200,000 clones; 87% were seen once. The sequencing input was peripheral blood. The source is a human donor in a cohort sampled during active COVID-19.

The J gene is TRBJ2-7, the V gene TRBV7-2, with D maybe TRBD1 (6 bases). The CDR3 length is 17 residues. V lost 1 base, J lost 0 bases, and 16 bases lay in between. Germline V gene sequence: CDR1 SGHTA, CDR2 FQGNSA. The CDR3 loop reads CASSLEVTGKSSYEQYF. In DNA, the CDR3 is TGTGCCAGCAGCTTAGAAGTAACAGGGAAGAGCTCCTACGAGCAGTACTTC.

This chain joins TRBV18 and TRBJ1-1; TRBD1 agrees at 10 bases. This CDR3 contains 15 residues. Germline CDR1 is KGHSH and CDR2 is LQKENI. The ends lost 3 bases at V and 7 bases at J; junction bases unmatched: 8. The CDR3 DNA sequence: TGTGCCAGCTCACCCCTCGGGACAGGGGAAAATGAAGCTTTCTTT. Translating gives CASSPLGTGENEAFF.

The chain recombines TRBV19 with TRBJ1-1, with a possible D match to TRBD1 (5 bases). Trimming pared 7 bases from V and 4 bases from J, leaving 13 bases between. Germline V gene data show CDR1 as LNHDA and CDR2 as SQIVND (reference sequence). This CDR3 has 13 residues. The CDR3 protein is CASTTPGGTEAFF. In DNA form, the CDR3 reads TGTGCCAGTACCACTCCGGGGGGCACTGAAGCTTTCTTT.

The sample holds a few counts of this clone. The chain employs TRBV19 and TRBJ1-2, with 8 bases matching TRBD1. The trim removed 6 bases at V and 7 bases at J, leaving 4 bases unmatched. Germline V gene data show CDR1 as LNHDA and CDR2 as SQIVND (reference sequence). CDR3 length equals 12 residues. This chain's CDR3 is CASSPTGVGYTF. CDR3 nucleotides: TGTGCCAGTAGCCCGACAGGGGTTGGCTACACCTTC.

The rearrangement links TRBV12-5 to TRBJ1-1; D not certain. Trimming pared 6 bases from V and 0 bases from J, leaving 14 bases between. This CDR3 has 15 amino acids. Germline assignment: CDR1 LGHNT and CDR2 FRNRAP. Here the CDR3 reads CASGHGELMNTEAFF. Here the CDR3 DNA reads TGTGCTAGTGGCCACGGAGAGCTAATGAACACTGAAGCTTTCTTT.

The chain combines TRBV5-4 with TRBJ1-1, with no clear D. Germline lookup yields CDR1 SGHNT and CDR2 YYREEE (reference sequence). CDR3 length: 15 amino acids. V was clipped by 6 bases and J by 0 bases, with 15 bases between them. The CDR3 DNA sequence: TGTGCCAGCAAGATGTACAGCCATATGAACACTGAAGCTTTCTTT. Translation: CASKMYSHMNTEAFF.

The chain uses TRBV5-1 and TRBJ2-1; 9 bases agree with TRBD1. Trimming at V came to 5 bases and at J to 1 base, leaving 7 bases not matched to a gene. This CDR3 is 16 amino acids long. The germline gives CDR1 SGHRS, CDR2 YFSETQ. CDR3 in amino acids: CASRSTGGGSYNEQFF. CDR3 DNA sequence: TGCGCCAGCAGGTCCACAGGGGGCGGTTCCTACAATGAGCAGTTCTTC.

This chain uses TRBV7-8 with TRBJ2-2, with TRBD2 matching over 9 bases. Germline CDR1 reads SGHVS; CDR2 reads FQNEAQ. The CDR3 is 16 residues long. With 1 base clipped from V and 5 bases from J, the junction kept 5 bases outside the gene matches. CDR3 sequence: CASSLGGLARTGELFF. For the CDR3, the DNA is TGTGCCAGCAGCTTAGGGGGACTAGCACGGACCGGGGAGCTGTTTTTT. The full variable domain, in which reference TRBV7-8 and TRBJ2-2 provide the parts outside the CDR3, is GAGVSQSPRYKVAKRGQDVALRCDPISGHVSLFWYQQALGQGPEFLTYFQNEAQLDKSGLPSDRFFAERPEGSVSTLKIQRTQQEDSAVYLCASSLGGLARTGELFFGEGSRLTVL.

This rearrangement joins TRBV5-1 to TRBJ1-2, with 8 bases identical to TRBD1. Trimming at V came to 4 bases and at J to 7 bases, leaving 9 bases not matched to a gene. This CDR3 has 14 amino acids. CDR1 and CDR2 from the germline V gene are SGHRS and YFSETQ. CDR3 protein: CASSRDTGGSGYTF. DNA for the CDR3: TGCGCCAGCAGCAGAGACACAGGGGGAAGTGGCTACACCTTC.

This chain connects TRBV9 to TRBJ1-2, with 7 bases lining up with TRBD1. CDR1 and CDR2 (germline): SGDLS, YYNGEE. The ends lost 4 bases at V and 4 bases at J; junction bases unmatched: 10. The CDR3 is 15 amino acids. The CDR3: CASSRSGQESYGYTF. The CDR3 DNA is TGTGCCAGCAGCAGGTCCGGACAGGAGAGCTATGGCTACACCTTC. Variable domain in full (rest from reference TRBV9 and TRBJ1-2): DSGVTQTPKHLITATGQRVTLRCSPRSGDLSVYWYQQSLDQGLQFLIQYYNGEERAKGNILERFSAQQFPDLHSELNLSSLELGDSALYFCASSRSGQESYGYTFGSGTRLTVV.

This clone showed up just once. The genes are TRBV6-2 or TRBV6-3 and TRBJ1-5; D is ambiguous. Trimming took off 6 bases at V and 3 bases at J, with 12 bases between the two ends. The CDR3 covers 14 residues. Germline loops: CDR1 MNHEY, CDR2 SVGEGT. The CDR3 sequence is CASSGGLTNQPQHF. The CDR3 DNA reads TGTGCCAGCAGCGGTGGACTGACCAATCAGCCCCAGCATTTT.

This chain connects TRBV7-2 to TRBJ2-2; 11 bases agree with TRBD2. This CDR3 has 17 residues. After removal of 4 bases from V and 2 bases from J, the junction contained 6 bases not matched to a gene. The germline gives CDR1 SGHTA, CDR2 FQGNSA. The DNA for the CDR3 is TGTGCCAGCAGCTCCCCTCGACTAGCGGGAAACACCGGGGAGCTGTTTTTT. This sequence encodes CASSSPRLAGNTGELFF.

The gene calls are TRBV14 and TRBJ2-7, with D perhaps TRBD2 (5 bases). The CDR3 totals 14 residues. Trimming took 2 bases from V and 6 from J, leaving 14 bases between them. Germline CDR1 and CDR2: SGHDN and FVKESK. The DNA for the CDR3 is TGTGCCAGCAGCCAAAAACCGGGAACGGGCGAGCAGTACTTC. Amino acid sequence: CASSQKPGTGEQYF. The full variable domain, rest sourced from reference TRBV14 and TRBJ2-7, is EAGVTQFPSHSVIEKGQTVTLRCDPISGHDNLYWYRRVMGKEIKFLLHFVKESKQDESGMPNNRFLAERTGGTYSTLKVQPAELEDSGVYFCASSQKPGTGEQYFGPGTRLTVT.

The J gene is TRBJ2-7, the V gene TRBV5-4, with a weak D call TRBD2 (6 bases). Trimming cost V 6 bases and J 1 base, with 11 bases left between them. CDR3 length equals 13 residues. Germline-derived CDR1 and CDR2 are SGHNT and YYREEE (reference sequence). Here the CDR3 reads CASNGRDSYEQYF. Written as DNA, the CDR3 is TGTGCCAGCAATGGGCGGGATTCCTACGAGCAGTACTTC.

This clone appeared a single time. The chain recombines TRBV30 with TRBJ2-7; 10 bases are a match to TRBD1. The CDR3 contains 14 residues. Germline CDR1 reads GTSNPN; CDR2 reads SVGIG (reference sequence). The trim removed 3 bases at V and 4 bases at J, leaving 6 bases unmatched. The CDR3 bases are TGTGCCTGGAGGGAGGACAGGGGGAAATACGAGCAGTACTTC. Its translation: CAWREDRGKYEQYF.

The count of this clone is one. J is TRBJ1-2 and V is TRBV2; no clear D. Looked up from germline, CDR1 is SNHLY and CDR2 is FYNNEI. This CDR3 is built from 15 residues. The V gene lost 4 bases and the J gene lost 4 bases, with 16 bases spanning the gap. CDR3 region: CASSAEQPPSYGYTF. The CDR3 bases are TGTGCCAGCAGTGCCGAACAGCCCCCAAGCTATGGCTACACCTTC.

The chain employs TRBV23-1 and TRBJ2-7, with unresolved D. TRBV23-1 qualifies as an ORF whose function is uncertain. This CDR3 comprises 17 residues. The germline V and J ends were trimmed by 0 bases and 1 base, with 16 bases remaining between them. Here the CDR3 DNA reads TGCGCCAGCAGTCAATCGGAAACGGTAGACAAATCCTACGAGCAGTACTTC. The encoded protein is CASSQSETVDKSYEQYF.

This clone was found once. The rearrangement joins TRBV9 to TRBJ2-1; a possible D gene is TRBD1 (6 bases). CDR1 is SGDLS and CDR2 is YYNGEE in the germline V gene. There are 16 residues in the CDR3. The V and J ends lost 4 bases and 5 bases respectively, with 19 bases between them. The CDR3: CASSFPSGTPNNEQFF. CDR3 sequence (DNA): TGTGCCAGCAGCTTCCCCTCCGGGACACCCAACAATGAGCAGTTCTTC. The full variable domain, its missing parts supplied by reference TRBV9 and TRBJ2-1, is DSGVTQTPKHLITATGQRVTLRCSPRSGDLSVYWYQQSLDQGLQFLIQYYNGEERAKGNILERFSAQQFPDLHSELNLSSLELGDSALYFCASSFPSGTPNNEQFFGPGTRLTVL.